The clone carrying this T cell receptor beta chain was found a few times. As yet, its antigen is unknown. Amplification used 60 Vbeta primers and 13 Jbeta primers. Assay: immunoSEQ multiplex PCR; the TCRdb copy retains only in-frame clones and omits some. The data hold under 200,000 clones, with approximately 62% observed a single time. This entry comes from a study of cytomegalovirus exposure and HLA in healthy donors. Germline V lookup: CDR1 SGHRS, CDR2 YFSETQ. The CDR3 sequence is 17 residues long. V was pared by 3 bases and J by 1 base, with 18 bases between. Whole-study results and caveats: Later analysis showed most CMV-associated TCR beta chains appearing HLA-restricted. It was reportedly the case that the classifier diagnosed cytomegalovirus status with high specificity and sensitivity. Donors belonging to an Asian-associated ancestry cluster reportedly showed fewer N-insertions in productive TCRs than the 666-donor mean, according to what a later analysis found. TCR beta sequences reportedly predicted most subjects' HLA-A and HLA-B alleles accurately.

The sequence was obtained from a man in his forties or fifties in good health and CMV-seronegative. The sequenced material came from PBMCs. The chain uses TRBV5-1 and TRBJ2-3, with D possibly matching TRBD1 (5 bases). CDR3 nucleotides: TGCGCCAGCAGCTCTCAACCCGACAGAAAACGCACAGATACGCAGTATTTT. This codes for CASSSQPDRKRTDTQYF.